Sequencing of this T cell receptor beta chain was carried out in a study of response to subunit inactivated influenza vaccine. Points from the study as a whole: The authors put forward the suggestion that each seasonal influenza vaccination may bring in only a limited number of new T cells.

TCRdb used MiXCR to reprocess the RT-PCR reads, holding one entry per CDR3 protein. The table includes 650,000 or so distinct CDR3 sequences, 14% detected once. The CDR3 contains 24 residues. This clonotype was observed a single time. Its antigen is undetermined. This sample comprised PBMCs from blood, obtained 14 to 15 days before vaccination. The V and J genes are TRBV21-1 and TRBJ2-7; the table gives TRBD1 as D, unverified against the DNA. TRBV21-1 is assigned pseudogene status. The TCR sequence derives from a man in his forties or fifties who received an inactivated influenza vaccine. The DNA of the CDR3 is TGTGCCAGCAGCAAAGGGGATAGGGACAGGGAAGGCGCAAGATGTCGGGACAAATGCTACGAGCAGTACTTC. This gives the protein CASSKGDRDREGARCRDKCYEQYF.